This TCR beta chain was sequenced for a study of blood T cell repertoires in COVID-19 (dated by TCRdb to 2020 to 2021). Background on the whole study: The collaborator samples originated in the United States, Italy and Spain and spanned the acute and convalescent phases of COVID-19. The repertoires were released in a freely available public database meant as a resource for research on the immune response to SARS-CoV-2. HLA class I and class II types, where available, came from metadata supplied by the sample provider rather than from assay-based typing. Nearly every sample came with metadata listing a de-identified subject ID, COVID-19 status, age in years and sex. The material from the prospective study consisted of cDNA or gDNA derived from T cells, B-cell-depleted T cells, or PBMCs. Deeply sampled blood TCRbeta repertoires from subjects exposed to, actively infected with, or recovered from COVID-19 were included in the dataset. The samples were drawn from two sources: the first 160 participants of the ongoing ImmuneRACE study, and over 950 subjects contributed by 6 global collaborators.

Overall results and qualifications from the work: Clinical and demographic metadata were provided uncurated, with the amount varying by source and participant.

TCRbeta CDR3 regions were amplified from genomic DNA by means of the immunoSEQ Assay, a bias-controlled multiplex PCR. Per the source publication's procedure: Nucleated cell counts per sample were estimated from amplification of reference gene primers within the assay. To quantify the absolute abundance of each unique TCRbeta CDR3 rearrangement, sequence reads were collapsed and filtered. For each sample, productive Simpson clonality was calculated as the square root of Simpson's diversity index over productive rearrangements. The table was pulled from immuneACCESS by TCRdb, which kept in-frame rearrangements only. Such tables lose some clones; where checked, under half of the loss comes from unresolved V genes, and the rest has no known cause. D and trimming were read from the DNA, whereas the V and J calls and clone size are those reported in that table. Counted in this sample were around 250,000 clones; around nine tenths of them appeared once. The ten largest clones represent roughly 3% of the sample.

A distance of 12 bases separates the germline ends of V and J, which lose 8 bases and 7 bases respectively. The CDR3 covers 12 residues, taking in both the cysteine and the phenylalanine. Of the read, only the CDR3 DNA is kept; its 36 bases are in frame from base 1. CDR1 and CDR2 (SEHNR, FQNEAQ) derive from the germline V gene (reference sequence). Participants in the prospective study were enrolled through a virtual design, were aged roughly 18 to 100 years, and lived in approximately 25 United States geographic areas. Cohort assignment in the prospective study relied on participant-reported clinical history from a screening survey and a study questionnaire. A participant counted as exposed if, within 2 weeks of entering the study, that participant had been in contact with someone who had a PCR-confirmed or clinician-diagnosed COVID-19 case. Each participant in the prospective study had whole blood, serum and a nasopharyngeal or oropharyngeal swab collected by mobile phlebotomists. Over an approximately 2-month period, participants in the prospective study had the option of providing additional blood draws and questionnaires. Before DNA extraction, blood samples from the prospective study were shipped at room temperature or frozen.

As regards this clone: Its binding antigen is unknown. No base qualities exist here, and no much larger clone lies one base off it.

Sample: PBMCs or T cells enriched from blood (not recorded which). The rearrangement combines TRBV7-9 with TRBJ2-1; a tentative D match to TRBD2 spans 5 bases. The sequence was collected from a woman in her thirties or forties who had been exposed to COVID-19. The bases are TGTGCCAGCCGTTCTGGCGGGAATGAGCAGTTCTTC. Its protein product is CASRSGGNEQFF.